These 4 T cell receptor beta chains were sequenced from one sample in a study of kidney transplant recipient with SARS-CoV-2 infection. TCRdb reprocessed the reads via MiXCR and lists one record per CDR3 protein. This table has about 240,000 distinct CDR3 sequences, 29% appearing once. The specimen was a blood sample, collected at baseline and on day 111 from a kidney transplant recipient. All receptors derive from a male patient in his 30s who had COVID-19 and was a kidney transplant recipient. Some T cells may possibly be graft donor cells.

Details on this clonotype: A much larger clone differs by one base, so this may be a read error. V and J are TRBV19 and TRBJ1-2; D unclear. CDR3 length: 17 amino acids. Germline lookup yields CDR1 LNHDA and CDR2 SQIVND (reference sequence). CDR3 sequence reads: CASSSEVTNRKTYGYAF. In nucleotides, the CDR3 is TGTGCCAGTAGTTCGGAGGTGACAAATCGAAAGACCTATGGCTACGCCTTC.

As for this clonotype: This may come from a read error, since a much larger clone is one base off. The genes are TRBV5-6 and TRBJ2-2, with a possible D match to TRBD2 (6 bases). The CDR3 is 15 amino acids. In germline, CDR1 is SGHDT, CDR2 YYEEEE. CDR3 nucleotides: TGTGCCGGCAGCTTGGGAGGTCAGATAACCGGGGAGCTGTTTTTT. Translation: CAGSLGGQITGELFF.

This clonotype was counted a few times. A much bigger clone sits one base away, suggesting this may be a read error. This chain uses TRBV6-5 with TRBJ1-2, with TRBD1 identical over 8 bases. Germline V lookup: CDR1 MNHEY, CDR2 SVGAGI. After removal of 7 bases from V and 7 bases from J, the junction contained 8 bases not matched to a gene. The CDR3 is 13 amino acids. CDR3 region: CASTQGGLGGYTF. The CDR3 DNA sequence: TGTGCCAGCACACAGGGGGGGCTCGGTGGCTACACCTTC.

This clonotype has a count of ten or more. The V gene is TRBV6-2 or TRBV6-3, the J gene TRBJ2-7, with 8 bases lining up with TRBD1. The trim removed 0 bases at V and 4 bases at J, leaving 8 bases unmatched. Germline loops: CDR1 MNHEY, CDR2 SVGEGT. The CDR3 loop spans 16 amino acids. The chain's CDR3 is CASSYSQRDRPYEQYF. The CDR3 region has the DNA TGTGCCAGCAGTTACTCGCAACGGGACAGGCCTTACGAGCAGTACTTC.